Sequencing of this T cell receptor beta chain was carried out in a study of CD8+CD57+ T cells in acquired aplastic anemia. For CDR3 and TCR beta VDJ profiling, genomic DNA was the template used. TCRdb independently ran MiXCR on the reads; one entry per CDR3 protein. This sample has a few hundred thousand distinct CDR3 sequences, with 30% to 40% found just once. The specimen was sorted CD4+, CD8+, or CD8+CD57+ T cells (not recorded which) from PBMCs. This TCR derives from a human donor in good health, serving as a control.

CDR3 in DNA: TGCGCCAGCAGCTTTAGTGAGGGTGAAAAACTGTTTTTT. The encoded protein is CASSFSEGEKLFF. The chain recombines TRBV5-1 with TRBJ1-4; no reliable D call. Germline CDR1 and CDR2: SGHRS and YFSETQ. The CDR3 is made up of 13 amino acids. Trimming stripped 2 bases from V and 7 bases from J, with 9 bases between.